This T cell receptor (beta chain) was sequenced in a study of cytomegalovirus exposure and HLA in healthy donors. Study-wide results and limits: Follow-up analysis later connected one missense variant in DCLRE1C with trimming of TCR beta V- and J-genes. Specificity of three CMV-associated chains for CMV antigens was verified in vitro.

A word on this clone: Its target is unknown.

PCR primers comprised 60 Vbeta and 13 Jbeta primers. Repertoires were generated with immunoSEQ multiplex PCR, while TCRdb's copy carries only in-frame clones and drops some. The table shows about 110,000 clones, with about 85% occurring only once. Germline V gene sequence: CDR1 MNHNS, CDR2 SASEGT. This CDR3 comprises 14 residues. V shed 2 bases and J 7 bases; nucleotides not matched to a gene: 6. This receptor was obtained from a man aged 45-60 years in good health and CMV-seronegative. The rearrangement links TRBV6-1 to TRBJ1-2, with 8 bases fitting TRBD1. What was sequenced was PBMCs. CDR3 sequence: CASSEIQGAGGYTF. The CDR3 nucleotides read TGTGCCAGCAGTGAAATTCAGGGGGCTGGTGGCTACACCTTC.